Each of the 3 T cell receptor beta chains below was sequenced from the same sample in a study of glioma-infiltrating T cells. Amplification of TCR alpha and beta CDR3 regions from RNA used iRepertoire nested multiplex PCR. TCRdb re-called the multiplex PCR reads with MiXCR, one entry per CDR3 protein. The sample records around 170,000 distinct CDR3 sequences, about 46% being singletons. Sequenced material: glioma tissue, nonneoplastic brain tissue, or PBMCs (not recorded which). The source of these receptors is a human donor with low-grade glioma or glioblastoma, undergoing nonglioma brain surgery, or in good health (not recorded which).

Comments on this clonotype: This may stem from a read error, because a much larger clone lies one nucleotide away. Written as DNA, the CDR3 is TGCAGTGTTAGAGATCGGGACGCAGACTCCACCGGGGAGCTGTTTTTT. Amino acid sequence: CSVRDRDADSTGELFF. The chain carries TRBV20-1 and TRBJ2-2; D possibly matches TRBD1 or TRBD2 (5 bases each). The CDR3 totals 16 residues. Germline-derived CDR1 and CDR2 are DFQATT and SNEGSKA (reference sequence).

The chain couples TRBV16 to TRBJ2-1; 7 bases map to TRBD1. Trimming removed 4 bases from V and 6 bases from J; junction bases left unmatched: 3. Germline V lookup: CDR1 KGHSY, CDR2 FQNENV. The CDR3 extends over 13 amino acids. The CDR3 here is CASSPRGFNEQFF. CDR3 sequence (DNA): TGTGCCAGCAGCCCCAGGGGGTTCAATGAGCAGTTCTTC. The variable domain in full, with the rest retrieved from reference TRBV16 and TRBJ2-1, is GEEVAQTPKHLVRGEGQKAKLYCAPIKGHSYVFWYQQVLKNEFKFLISFQNENVFDETGMPKERFSAKCLPNSPCSLEIQATKLEDSAVYFCASSPRGFNEQFFGPGTRLTVL.

The chain joins TRBV6-1 to TRBJ2-7; 9 bases match TRBD2. Germline V gene sequence: CDR1 MNHNS, CDR2 SASEGT. The ends lost 1 base at V and 7 bases at J; junction bases unmatched: 8. This CDR3 is 15 amino acids long. The CDR3 loop is CASSEDNSGSREQYF. The DNA for the CDR3 is TGTGCCAGCAGTGAAGATAATAGCGGGAGTAGAGAGCAGTACTTC.